The 10 T cell receptor beta chains presented below share a single source sample, sequenced in a study of regulatory T cells in long-lasting Graves disease. The time point was: persistent/refractory GD, antithyroid drugs over 5 years with positive TRAb. The TCR library used RNA extracted from PBMCs. Building the TCR beta libraries relied on iRepertoire HTBI primers, and CDR3 regions underwent Arm-PCR. MiXCR, applied by TCRdb to the multiplex PCR reads, yields one record per CDR3 protein. Of fewer than 450,000 distinct CDR3 sequences in the sample, around 20% are singletons; the top ten hold less than 25%. The material was peripheral blood mononuclear cells (PBMCs), obtained when the disease was refractory, from a patient treated with antithyroid drugs. All receptors derive from a female donor with Graves disease.

The chain uses TRBV2 and TRBJ2-1, with 7 positions matching TRBD2. This CDR3 is built from 16 residues. Germline V CDR1 and CDR2: SNHLY, FYNNEI. The V gene end was trimmed by 8 bases and the J gene end by 8 bases; junction bases not matched to a gene: 18. CDR3 in DNA: TGTGCCAGCTCTAAGCTCCCCGGGACTATGCGAGATGAGCAGTTCTTC. Residues: CASSKLPGTMRDEQFF.

The chain combines TRBV7-8 with TRBJ2-2; tentatively, D is TRBD1 or TRBD2 (5 bases each). CDR1 SGHVS and CDR2 FQNEAQ come from the germline V gene. This CDR3 comprises 15 residues. The ends were cut back, 3 bases at V and 8 bases at J, with 16 bases in the middle. DNA for the CDR3: TGTGCCAGCAGCTTTGGGACCCTTGGGTGGGGGGAGCTGTTTTTT. This encodes CASSFGTLGWGELFF.

J is TRBJ2-1 and V is TRBV3-1; 10 bases fit TRBD2. The V and J ends lost 2 bases and 3 bases, in that order; junction bases with no gene match: 1. This CDR3 comprises 15 residues. Germline-derived CDR1 and CDR2 are LGHDT and YNNKEL (reference sequence). The CDR3 DNA is TGTGCCAGCAGCCAACCTAGCGGGAGCTACAATGAGCAGTTCTTC. Its protein product is CASSQPSGSYNEQFF.

In its sample, this clonotype was seen a few times. CDR3 coding DNA: TGTGCCAGCAGCCTCCGTTGGAATGAGCAGTTCTTC. Translating gives CASSLRWNEQFF. This chain links TRBV7-2 with TRBJ2-1, with no clear D. Germline lookup yields CDR1 SGHTA and CDR2 FQGNSA. The CDR3 extends over 12 amino acids. The V and J ends lost 5 bases and 7 bases respectively, with 9 bases between them. Based on the CDR3 plus reference TRBV7-2 and TRBJ2-1, the full variable domain is GAGVSQSPSNKVTEKGKDVELRCDPISGHTALYWYRQSLGQGLEFLIYFQGNSAPDKSGLPSDRFSAERTGGSVSTLTIQRTQQEDSAVYLCASSLRWNEQFFGPGTRLTVL.

The J gene is TRBJ2-2, the V gene TRBV28, with 8 bases lining up with TRBD2. The germline V gene encodes CDR1 MDHEN and CDR2 SYDVKM. V gave up 6 bases and J gave up 6 bases; unmatched junction bases: 9. The CDR3 loop spans 15 amino acids. The CDR3 coding sequence is TGTGCCAGCAGCCCCGGGGGGGCGCGGGCCGGGGAGCTGTTTTTT. Translated: CASSPGGARAGELFF.

In its sample, this clonotype was seen many times. V and J are TRBV28 and TRBJ2-7, with 7 bases fitting TRBD1. The CDR3 runs to 16 residues. The J segment lost 6 bases and the V segment lost 5 bases, leaving 16 bases of the junction unmatched. Germline loops: CDR1 MDHEN, CDR2 SYDVKM. The CDR3 DNA follows: TGTGCCAGCAGTACGGGGAGTGGGACAGTCCTCAGCGAGCAGTACTTC. Translating it yields CASSTGSGTVLSEQYF.

This chain uses TRBV4-3 with TRBJ1-3, with D possibly TRBD1 on 5 matching bases. This CDR3 is 17 amino acids long. Germline CDR1 reads LGHNA; CDR2 reads YSLEER. Trimming stripped 0 bases from V and 2 bases from J, with 14 bases between. The DNA of the CDR3 is TGCGCCAGCAGCCAAGATTTCGCAGGGATCACTGGAAACACCATATATTTT. The encoded protein is CASSQDFAGITGNTIYF.

This clonotype has just one count. The chain has TRBV19 and TRBJ2-4, with D perhaps matching TRBD2 (6 bases). V dropped 4 bases and J dropped 3 bases, with 16 bases sitting between them. CDR3 size: 16 residues. Germline CDR1 reads LNHDA; CDR2 reads SQIVND (reference sequence). This CDR3 is CASSTLLAMVKNIQYF. CDR3 DNA sequence: TGTGCCAGTAGTACCCTACTAGCAATGGTCAAAAACATTCAGTACTTC. The whole variable domain, filled in from reference TRBV19 and TRBJ2-4, reads DGGITQSPKYLFRKEGQNVTLSCEQNLNHDAMYWYRQDPGQGLRLIYYSQIVNDFQKGDIAEGYSVSREKKESFPLTVTSAQKNPTAFYLCASSTLLAMVKNIQYFGAGTRLSVL.

This chain links TRBV19 with TRBJ1-2; TRBD1 might be the D (5 bases). CDR1 is LNHDA and CDR2 is SQIVND in the germline V gene (reference sequence). Trimming cost V 5 bases and J 4 bases, with 11 bases left between them. The CDR3 runs 13 residues. The CDR3 loop reads CASSHRTSYGYTF. In DNA form, the CDR3 reads TGTGCCAGTAGTCACAGGACATCCTATGGCTACACCTTC.

This clonotype was picked up a small number of times. The J gene is TRBJ1-2, the V gene TRBV14; unclear D gene. Germline loops: CDR1 SGHDN, CDR2 FVKESK. CDR3 length: 13 residues. The ends were cut back, 2 bases at V and 1 base at J, with 5 bases in the middle. This chain's CDR3 is CASSQLVNYGYTF. As DNA, the CDR3 is TGTGCCAGCAGCCAACTAGTTAACTATGGCTACACCTTC. Variable domain in full (rest from reference TRBV14 and TRBJ1-2): EAGVTQFPSHSVIEKGQTVTLRCDPISGHDNLYWYRRVMGKEIKFLLHFVKESKQDESGMPNNRFLAERTGGTYSTLKVQPAELEDSGVYFCASSQLVNYGYTFGSGTRLTVV.